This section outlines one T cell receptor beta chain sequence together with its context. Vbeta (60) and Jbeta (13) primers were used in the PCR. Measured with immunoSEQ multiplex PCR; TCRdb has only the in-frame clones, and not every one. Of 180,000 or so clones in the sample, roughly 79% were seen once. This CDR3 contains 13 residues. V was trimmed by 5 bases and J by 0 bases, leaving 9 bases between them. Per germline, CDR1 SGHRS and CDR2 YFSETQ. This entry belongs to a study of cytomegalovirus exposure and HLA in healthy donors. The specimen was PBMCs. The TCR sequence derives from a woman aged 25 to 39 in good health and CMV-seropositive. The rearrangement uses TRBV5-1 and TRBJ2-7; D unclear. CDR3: CASSSLSSYEQYF. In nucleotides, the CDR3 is TGCGCCAGCAGTTCCCTGAGCTCCTACGAGCAGTACTTC.